This T cell receptor beta chain was observed in a study of cytomegalovirus exposure and HLA in healthy donors. Findings of the study overall: A link between a missense DCLRE1C variant and TCR beta V- and J-gene trimming emerged from a later analysis. An assumption of roughly uniform sequencing depth across donors underlay the presence/absence analyses.

The study ran its PCR with 60 Vbeta and 13 Jbeta primers. Measured with immunoSEQ multiplex PCR; TCRdb has only the in-frame clones, and not every one. Of roughly 100,000 clones in the sample, roughly 76% were seen once. In its sample, this clone was seen a few times. Its antigen remains unknown. V was clipped by 3 bases and J by 4 bases, with 10 bases between them. This CDR3 is 14 amino acids long. The germline V gene has CDR1 MNHEY and CDR2 SMNVEV (reference sequence). Sequencing was carried out using PBMCs. The TCR sequence derives from a man in his forties in good health and CMV-seronegative. This chain joins TRBV27 and TRBJ1-3, with D possibly being TRBD1 (5 bases). CDR3 loop: CASSFTAGGNTIYF. Here the CDR3 DNA reads TGTGCCAGCAGTTTCACGGCAGGGGGAAACACCATATATTTT.